This T cell receptor beta chain was sequenced for a study of Graves' ophthalmopathy and Graves' hyperthyroidism. About the research overall: Peripheral blood was collected at initial diagnosis, before any treatment.

As the template, RNA transcripts were used to amplify TCR beta CDR3 regions. HTBI-primed first-round RT-PCR preceded second-round multiplex PCR. TCRdb ran MiXCR on the multiplex PCR reads and lists one entry per CDR3 protein. This sample has roughly 220,000 distinct CDR3 sequences, with 45% found just once. A word on this clonotype: The antigen remains undetermined. Germline is not matched at one junction end, which may reflect a read error.

Study results and caveats: A majority of expanded thyroid clonotypes exceeding 0.001 frequency were likewise present in blood.

The receptor comes from an adult man with Graves' ophthalmopathy. Material: peripheral blood.

The CDR3, as DNA: TGTGCCAGTAGTGTAGAATCAGGGGCAGGCCAGCCCCGGCATTTT. It translates to CASSVESGAGQPRHF. The chain employs TRBV19 and TRBJ1-5; D might be TRBD1 (6 bases). This CDR3 is built from 15 residues. The germline V gene has CDR1 LNHDA and CDR2 SQIVND (reference sequence).